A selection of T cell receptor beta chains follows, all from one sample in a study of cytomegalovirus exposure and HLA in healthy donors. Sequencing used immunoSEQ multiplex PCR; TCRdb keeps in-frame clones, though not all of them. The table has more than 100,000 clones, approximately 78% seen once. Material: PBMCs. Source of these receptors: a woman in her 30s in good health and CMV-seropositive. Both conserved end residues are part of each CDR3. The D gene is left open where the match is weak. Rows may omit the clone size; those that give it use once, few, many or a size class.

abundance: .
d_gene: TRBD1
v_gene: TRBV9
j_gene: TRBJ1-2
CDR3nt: TGTGCCAGCAACCCTACAGGGGGTTTCGACTACACCTTC
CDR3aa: CASNPTGGFDYTF

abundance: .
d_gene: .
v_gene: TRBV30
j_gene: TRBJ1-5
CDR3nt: TGTGCCTGGAGTGTAAGGGAGAGTCAGCCCCAGCATTTT
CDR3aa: CAWSVRESQPQHF

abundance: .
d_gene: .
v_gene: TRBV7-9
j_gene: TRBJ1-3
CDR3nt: TGTTCCAGCAGTTTTGGGGCTGTCGGAAACACCATATATTTT
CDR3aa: CSSSFGAVGNTIYF

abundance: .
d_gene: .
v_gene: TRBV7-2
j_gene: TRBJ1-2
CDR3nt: TGTGCCAGCAGCTGGGACAAACAGCGTAACTATGGCTACACCTTC
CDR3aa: CASSWDKQRNYGYTF

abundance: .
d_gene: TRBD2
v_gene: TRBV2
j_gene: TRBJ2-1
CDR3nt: TGTGCCAGCACCCGACTAGCGGGGGGGTCCTACAATGAGCAGTTCTTC
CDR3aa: CASTRLAGGSYNEQFF

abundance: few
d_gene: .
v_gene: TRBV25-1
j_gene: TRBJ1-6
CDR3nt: TGTGCCAGCAGTGAATCAGGGTATTCACCCCTCCACTTT
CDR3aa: CASSESGYSPLHF

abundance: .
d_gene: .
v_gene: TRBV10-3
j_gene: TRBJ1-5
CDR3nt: TGTGCCATCAGTGAATCCCGCGGTCAACTAAATCAGCCCCAGCATTTT
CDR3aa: CAISESRGQLNQPQHF

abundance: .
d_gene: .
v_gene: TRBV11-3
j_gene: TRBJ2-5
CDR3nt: TGTGCCAGCAGCTTAGCTGGGGGCGAGGGGGAGACCCAGTACTTC
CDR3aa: CASSLAGGEGETQYF

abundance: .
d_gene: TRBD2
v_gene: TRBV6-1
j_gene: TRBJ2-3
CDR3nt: TGTGCCAGCAGAAGTAGCGGGGGGGGGACGCAGTATTTT
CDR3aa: CASRSSGGGTQYF

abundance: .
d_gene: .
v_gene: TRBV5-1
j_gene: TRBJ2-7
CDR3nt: TGCGCCAGCAGCTTGGCCCCTGGCAGCTCCTACGAGCAGTACTTC
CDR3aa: CASSLAPGSSYEQYF

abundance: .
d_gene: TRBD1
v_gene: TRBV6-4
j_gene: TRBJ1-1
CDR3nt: TGTGCCAGCAGCCGGGACAGGAACACTGAAGCTTTCTTT
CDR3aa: CASSRDRNTEAFF

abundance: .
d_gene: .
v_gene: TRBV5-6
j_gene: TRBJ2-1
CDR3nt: TGTGCCAGCAGCTCCTGGGCCCATGGCGATGAGCAGTTCTTC
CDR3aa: CASSSWAHGDEQFF

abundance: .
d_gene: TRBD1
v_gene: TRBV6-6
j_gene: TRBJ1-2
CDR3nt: TGTGCCAGTATACCGGGACAGGGGGCCTCTGGCTACACCTTC
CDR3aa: CASIPGQGASGYTF

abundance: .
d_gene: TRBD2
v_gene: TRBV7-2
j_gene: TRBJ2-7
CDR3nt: TGTGCCAGCAGCTTGATGCTCGGGGGGGCCTACGAGCAGTACTTC
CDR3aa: CASSLMLGGAYEQYF

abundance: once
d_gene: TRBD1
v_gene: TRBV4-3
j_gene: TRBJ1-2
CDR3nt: TGCGCCAGCAGCCAAATCCCAGGGGGCTACTATGGCTACACCTTC
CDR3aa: CASSQIPGGYYGYTF

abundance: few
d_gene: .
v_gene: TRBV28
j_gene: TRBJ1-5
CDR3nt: TGTGCCAGCAGTTTATCTCTACGCGGCAATCAGCCCCAGCATTTT
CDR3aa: CASSLSLRGNQPQHF

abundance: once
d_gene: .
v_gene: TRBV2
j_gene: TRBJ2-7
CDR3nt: TGTGCCAGCAGTGAAGGGCTAGCCTGGGAGCAGTACTTC
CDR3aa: CASSEGLAWEQYF

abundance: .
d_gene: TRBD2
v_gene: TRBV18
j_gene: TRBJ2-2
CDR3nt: TGTGCCAGCTCACGAAAACTAGCGGGTAACACCGGGGAGCTGTTTTTT
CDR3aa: CASSRKLAGNTGELFF

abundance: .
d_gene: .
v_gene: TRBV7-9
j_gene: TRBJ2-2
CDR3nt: TGTGCCAGCAGCTTAAGAGCCGGGGAGCTGTTTTTT
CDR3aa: CASSLRAGELFF